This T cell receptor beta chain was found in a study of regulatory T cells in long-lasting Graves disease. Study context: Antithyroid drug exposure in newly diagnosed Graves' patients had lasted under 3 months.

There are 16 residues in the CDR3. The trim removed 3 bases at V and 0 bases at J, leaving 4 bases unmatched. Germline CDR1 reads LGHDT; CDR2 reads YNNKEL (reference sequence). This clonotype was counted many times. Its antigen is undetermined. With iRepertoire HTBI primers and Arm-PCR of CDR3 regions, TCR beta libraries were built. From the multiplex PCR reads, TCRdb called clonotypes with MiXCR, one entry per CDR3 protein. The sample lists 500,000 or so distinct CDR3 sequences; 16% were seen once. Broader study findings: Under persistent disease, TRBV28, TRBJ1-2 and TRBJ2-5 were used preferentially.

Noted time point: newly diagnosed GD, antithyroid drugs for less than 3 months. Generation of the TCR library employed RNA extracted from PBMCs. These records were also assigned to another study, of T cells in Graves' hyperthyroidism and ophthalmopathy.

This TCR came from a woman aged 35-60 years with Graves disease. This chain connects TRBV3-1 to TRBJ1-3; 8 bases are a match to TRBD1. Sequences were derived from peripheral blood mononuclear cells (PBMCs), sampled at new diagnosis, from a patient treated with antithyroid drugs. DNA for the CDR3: TGTGCCAGCAGCCAGGGAGACAGGGGCTCTGGAAACACCATATATTTT. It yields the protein CASSQGDRGSGNTIYF.